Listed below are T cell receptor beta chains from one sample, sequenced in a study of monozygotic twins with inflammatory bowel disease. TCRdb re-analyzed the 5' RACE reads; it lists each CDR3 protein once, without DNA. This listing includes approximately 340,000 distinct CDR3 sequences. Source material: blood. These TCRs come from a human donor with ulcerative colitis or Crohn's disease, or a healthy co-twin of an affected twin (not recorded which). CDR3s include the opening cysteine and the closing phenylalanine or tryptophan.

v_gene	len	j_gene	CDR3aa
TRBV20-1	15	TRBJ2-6	CSARARTVTNNVLTF
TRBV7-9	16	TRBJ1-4	CASSPTRQGLREKLFF
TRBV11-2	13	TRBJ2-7	CASSLDPSSEQYF
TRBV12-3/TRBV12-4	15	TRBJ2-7	CASSFLGPPHYEQYF
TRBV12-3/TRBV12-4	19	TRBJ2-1	CASSLIVGSGVRGYNEQFF
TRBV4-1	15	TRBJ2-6	CASSREGSGANVLTF
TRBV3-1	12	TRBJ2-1	CASSHDWDEQFF
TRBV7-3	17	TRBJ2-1	CASSRIPSGNSYNEQFF
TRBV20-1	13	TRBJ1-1	CSANSVGRVGAFF
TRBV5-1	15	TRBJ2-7	CASSHTGVRSYEQYF